The source of this T cell receptor beta chain is a study of cytomegalovirus exposure and HLA in healthy donors. CDR1 SGHTA and CDR2 FQGNSA come from the germline V gene. The J segment lost 1 base and the V segment lost 7 bases, leaving 5 bases of the junction unmatched. The CDR3 sequence is 14 residues long. The study, taken as a whole, reports: The study had only CMV serostatus as immune exposure information. Most TCR beta V segments were productive about 87% or about 30% of the time in an earlier analysis. In a later analysis, specific HLA alleles were associated with some 16,000 TCR beta sequences at a 0.05 false discovery rate.

Donors sampled were nominally healthy, though unrecorded immune exposures were likely. A multiplex PCR was run with 60 Vbeta primers and 13 Jbeta primers. Here immunoSEQ multiplex PCR was the method, and the copy in TCRdb shows in-frame clones only, minus some. The sample lists about 94,000 clones; roughly 73% were seen once. A word on this clone: Its target is unknown.

J is TRBJ1-2 and V is TRBV7-2; 8 nucleotides align to TRBD1. The TCR comes from a woman in her thirties or forties in good health and CMV-seronegative. The sequenced sample consisted of PBMCs. CDR3 in DNA: TGTGCCAGCACCTCAGGGGGCGGTAACTATGGCTACACCTTC. This encodes CASTSGGGNYGYTF.